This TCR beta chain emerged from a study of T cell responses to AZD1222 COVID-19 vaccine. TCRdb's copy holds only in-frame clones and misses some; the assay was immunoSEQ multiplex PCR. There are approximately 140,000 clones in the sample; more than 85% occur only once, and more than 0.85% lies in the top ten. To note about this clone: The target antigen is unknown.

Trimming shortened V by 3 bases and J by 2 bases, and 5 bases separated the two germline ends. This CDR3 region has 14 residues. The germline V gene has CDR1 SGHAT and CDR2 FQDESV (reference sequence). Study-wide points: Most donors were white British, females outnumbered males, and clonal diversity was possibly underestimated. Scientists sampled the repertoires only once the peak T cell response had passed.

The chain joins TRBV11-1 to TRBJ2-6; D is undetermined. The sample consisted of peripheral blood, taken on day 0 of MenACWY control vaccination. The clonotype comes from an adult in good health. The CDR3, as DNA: TGTGCCAGCAGCTTGGACGCTGGGGCCAACGTCCTGACTTTC. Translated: CASSLDAGANVLTF.